This passage covers 24 T cell receptor beta chains from one sample sequenced in a study of T cell responses to AZD1222 COVID-19 vaccine. Sequencing used immunoSEQ multiplex PCR; TCRdb keeps in-frame clones, though not all of them. The repertoire holds approximately 170,000 clones, with under 95% as singletons. The specimen was peripheral blood, collected 28 days after the second AZD1222 dose. Receptors originate from an adult who received the AZD1222 COVID-19 vaccine.

This sequence joins TRBV7-9 and TRBJ2-2; no reliable D call. This CDR3 contains 15 residues. The V and J ends lost 3 bases and 3 bases respectively, with 11 bases between them. Germline V gene sequence: CDR1 SEHNR, CDR2 FQNEAQ (reference sequence). The DNA for the CDR3 is TGTGCCAGCAGCTTTGAAGTCGGATACACCGGGGAGCTGTTTTTT. Amino acid sequence: CASSFEVGYTGELFF.

The sample holds one count of this clone. V usage is TRBV14 and J usage is TRBJ1-1, with a weak D call TRBD1 (5 bases). In germline, CDR1 is SGHDN, CDR2 FVKESK. This CDR3 comprises 14 residues. V was trimmed by 2 bases and J by 0 bases, leaving 7 bases between them. The CDR3 coding sequence is TGTGCCAGCAGCCAATGGGGGTTGAACACTGAAGCTTTCTTT. Translating it yields CASSQWGLNTEAFF.

The rearrangement joins TRBV7-9 to TRBJ2-7; D unresolved. Trimming cost V 1 base and J 3 bases, with 4 bases left between them. From germline, CDR1 is SEHNR and CDR2 FQNEAQ (reference sequence). The CDR3 is 12 amino acids. CDR3 loop: CASSLGYYEQYF. CDR3 sequence (DNA): TGTGCCAGCAGCTTAGGATACTACGAGCAGTACTTC.

This clone is a singleton in its sample. J is TRBJ1-4 and V is TRBV11-2, with TRBD1 matching 7 bases. Per the germline V gene, CDR1 is SGHAT and CDR2 is FQNNGV. CDR3 length: 16 amino acids. V was pared by 6 bases and J by 1 base, with 8 bases of the junction left unmatched. CDR3 protein: CASRGLRQGTNEKLFF. The CDR3 nucleotides are TGTGCCAGCAGAGGACTACGACAGGGAACTAATGAAAAACTGTTTTTT. Full variable domain (missing parts from reference TRBV11-2 and TRBJ1-4): EAGVAQSPRYKIIEKRQSVAFWCNPISGHATLYWYQQILGQGPKLLIQFQNNGVVDDSQLPKDRFSAERLKGVDSTLKIQPAKLEDSAVYLCASRGLRQGTNEKLFFGSGTQLSVL.

This clone was seen only once. V gene TRBV20-1 combines with J gene TRBJ1-1; no definite D call. The CDR3 is 11 amino acids. Germline V gene lookup returns CDR1 DFQATT and CDR2 SNEGSKA (reference sequence). Trimming left V 5 bases short and J 6 bases short, with 10 bases between. DNA for the CDR3: TGCAGTGCTGTGCCCTTATCTGAAGCTTTCTTT. Amino acids: CSAVPLSEAFF.

The J gene is TRBJ2-5, the V gene TRBV5-1, with D unclear. The CDR3 length is 14 residues. Germline-derived CDR1 and CDR2 are SGHRS and YFSETQ. Trimming removed 1 base from V and 2 bases from J, with 9 bases in between. The CDR3 reads CASSLMPAQETQYF. CDR3 nucleotides: TGCGCCAGCAGCTTGATGCCCGCACAAGAGACCCAGTACTTC.

Only one count was recorded for this clone. CDR3: CASSVGGAAGELFF. CDR3 sequence (DNA): TGTGCCAGCAGCGTAGGGGGAGCGGCCGGGGAGCTGTTTTTT. The V call is TRBV9, the J call TRBJ2-2; weak D call: TRBD2 (5 bases). The CDR3 sequence is 14 residues long. From germline, CDR1 is SGDLS and CDR2 YYNGEE. Trimming shortened V by 0 bases and J by 6 bases, and 9 bases separated the two germline ends.

J is TRBJ1-6 and V is TRBV28; a weak D match, TRBD1 (6 bases). CDR3 size: 14 residues. V was trimmed by 6 bases and J by 6 bases, leaving 12 bases between them. Looked up from germline, CDR1 is MDHEN and CDR2 is SYDVKM. The CDR3: CASRLTGFNSPLHF. As DNA, the CDR3 is TGTGCCAGCAGACTAACAGGGTTTAATTCACCCCTCCACTTT.

This chain links TRBV5-4 with TRBJ1-3; D is unresolved. The germline V gene has CDR1 SGHNT and CDR2 YYREEE (reference sequence). V was trimmed by 0 bases and J by 0 bases, leaving 10 bases between them. The CDR3 covers 16 residues. The CDR3 sequence is CASSLGGSRSGNTIYF. DNA of the CDR3: TGTGCCAGCAGCTTGGGAGGTTCCCGCTCTGGAAACACCATATATTTT.

CDR3: CASSSVPGNTEAFF. As DNA, the CDR3 is TGTGCCAGCAGCTCGGTACCGGGAAACACTGAAGCTTTCTTT. The chain recombines TRBV7-2 with TRBJ1-1; no clear D. This CDR3 region has 14 residues. V was pared by 4 bases and J by 2 bases, with 11 bases between. The germline V gene encodes CDR1 SGHTA and CDR2 FQGNSA.

This clone was counted a single time. V and J are TRBV5-1 and TRBJ2-7, with TRBD1 as a possible D gene (6 bases). Germline loops: CDR1 SGHRS, CDR2 YFSETQ. The CDR3 is 14 residues long. V was shortened by 3 bases and J by 5 bases, with 15 bases between the two germline ends. CDR3 bases: TGCGCCAGCAGCTACGGGACACGAAGCGACGAGCAGTACTTC. This encodes CASSYGTRSDEQYF.

The chain links TRBV3-1 (or the pseudogene TRBV3-2) to TRBJ2-7; D not resolved. Germline CDR1 reads LGHDT; CDR2 reads YNNKEL (reference sequence). V was clipped by 5 bases and J by 4 bases, with 6 bases between them. The CDR3 consists of 11 residues. The CDR3 spells CASSYLYEQYF. For the CDR3, the DNA is TGTGCCAGCAGCTACCTTTACGAGCAGTACTTC.

V is TRBV5-5 and J is TRBJ1-2; no clear D. Germline loops: CDR1 SGHKS, CDR2 YYEKEE (reference sequence). This CDR3 comprises 14 residues. V lost 2 bases and J 8 bases, leaving 16 bases between the germline ends. CDR3 DNA sequence: TGTGCCAGCAGCTTCTTCACTAGGACTGACGGCTACACCTTC. It is translated as CASSFFTRTDGYTF.

Written as DNA, the CDR3 is TGTGCCAGCAGCTTAGGGGATTTCACTGGAAACACCATATATTTT. Its translation is CASSLGDFTGNTIYF. The chain employs TRBV7-2 and TRBJ1-3; D call uncertain. The CDR3 loop spans 15 amino acids. V was clipped by 1 base and J by 2 bases, with 9 bases between them. Looked up from germline, CDR1 is SGHTA and CDR2 is FQGNSA. Complete variable domain (other parts from reference TRBV7-2 and TRBJ1-3): GAGVSQSPSNKVTEKGKDVELRCDPISGHTALYWYRQSLGQGLEFLIYFQGNSAPDKSGLPSDRFSAERTGGSVSTLTIQRTQQEDSAVYLCASSLGDFTGNTIYFGEGSWLTVV.

This sequence joins TRBV28 and TRBJ1-5; TRBD1 matches 7 bases. V lost 0 bases and J lost 6; bases outside the gene matches: 8. The CDR3 spans 16 residues. CDR1 and CDR2 (germline): MDHEN, SYDVKM. CDR3: CASSLWFDREGQPQHF. CDR3 nucleotides: TGTGCCAGCAGTTTATGGTTTGACAGGGAAGGTCAGCCCCAGCATTTT. The variable domain in full, with the rest retrieved from reference TRBV28 and TRBJ1-5, is DVKVTQSSRYLVKRTGEKVFLECVQDMDHENMFWYRQDPGLGLRLIYFSYDVKMKEKGDIPEGYSVSREKKERFSLILESASTNQTSMYLCASSLWFDREGQPQHFGDGTRLSIL.

The genes are TRBV14 and TRBJ1-3; D might be TRBD1 (5 bases). Germline-derived CDR1 and CDR2 are SGHDN and FVKESK. There are 15 residues in the CDR3. V lost 2 bases and J 0 bases, leaving 8 bases between the germline ends. The CDR3 loop is CASSQRGASGNTIYF. Here the CDR3 DNA reads TGTGCCAGCAGCCAAAGAGGGGCCTCTGGAAACACCATATATTTT.

This chain uses TRBV30 with TRBJ2-7; tentative D call: TRBD2 (6 bases). Per the germline V gene, CDR1 is GTSNPN and CDR2 is SVGIG (reference sequence). V was shortened by 2 bases and J by 12 bases, with 14 bases between the two germline ends. The length of the CDR3 is 11 residues. DNA for the CDR3: TGTGCCTGGAGTCCAACGGGAGAAGTGTACTTC. Amino acids: CAWSPTGEVYF.

This chain uses TRBV30 with TRBJ2-1; 11 bases fit TRBD2. CDR3 size: 19 residues. The junction had 13 bases not matched to a gene; V was cut back by 3 bases and J by 0 bases. In germline, CDR1 is GTSNPN, CDR2 SVGIG (reference sequence). The CDR3 DNA sequence: TGTGCCTGGAGCCCGACTTGGGGACTAGCGGTCCACTCCTACAATGAGCAGTTCTTC. As protein: CAWSPTWGLAVHSYNEQFF.

V gene TRBV9 combines with J gene TRBJ2-5, with D possibly TRBD2 on 5 matching bases. This CDR3 is built from 15 residues. V lost 6 bases to trimming and J lost 1 base, with 16 bases between them. Per germline, CDR1 SGDLS and CDR2 YYNGEE. DNA of the CDR3: TGTGCCAGCACCCCAACGGGGTTCGTCCAAGAGACCCAGTACTTC. Protein product: CASTPTGFVQETQYF. Full variable domain (missing parts from reference TRBV9 and TRBJ2-5): DSGVTQTPKHLITATGQRVTLRCSPRSGDLSVYWYQQSLDQGLQFLIQYYNGEERAKGNILERFSAQQFPDLHSELNLSSLELGDSALYFCASTPTGFVQETQYFGPGTRLLVL.

V and J are TRBV5-6 and TRBJ1-4; possibly TRBD1 for D (6 bases). This CDR3 has 16 amino acids. Germline lookup yields CDR1 SGHDT and CDR2 YYEEEE. Between the trimmed V and J ends, which lost 0 bases and 5 bases, there was a span of 14 bases. This CDR3 reads CASSLGLTGTNEKLFF. CDR3 DNA: TGTGCCAGCAGCTTGGGCCTGACCGGGACAAATGAAAAACTGTTTTTT.

The V call is TRBV7-8, the J call TRBJ1-3; a possible D gene is TRBD1 (6 bases). CDR3 size: 17 residues. Looked up from germline, CDR1 is SGHVS and CDR2 is FQNEAQ. V shed 4 bases and J shed 0 bases, with 16 bases lying between them. This CDR3 reads CASSWTDYRSSGNTIYF. DNA for the CDR3: TGTGCCAGCAGCTGGACAGATTACCGGAGCTCTGGAAACACCATATATTTT.

The J gene is TRBJ2-7, the V gene TRBV11-2, with D tentatively TRBD1 (6 bases). V lost 2 bases and J lost 0, with 20 bases in between. The length of the CDR3 is 18 residues. Per germline, CDR1 SGHAT and CDR2 FQNNGV. Written as DNA, the CDR3 is TGTGCCAGCAGCTTACCCTACCACCCCCCAGGGGCCTCCTACGAGCAGTACTTC. Its translation is CASSLPYHPPGASYEQYF. Complete variable domain (other parts from reference TRBV11-2 and TRBJ2-7): EAGVAQSPRYKIIEKRQSVAFWCNPISGHATLYWYQQILGQGPKLLIQFQNNGVVDDSQLPKDRFSAERLKGVDSTLKIQPAKLEDSAVYLCASSLPYHPPGASYEQYFGPGTRLTVT.

This chain connects TRBV29-1 to TRBJ2-5, with D perhaps matching TRBD2 (6 bases). The CDR3 contains 13 residues. CDR1 and CDR2 from the germline V gene are SQVTM and ANQGSEA. Trimming took 6 bases from V and 3 from J, leaving 14 bases between them. The CDR3 sequence is CSVFRDWKETQYF. The CDR3 DNA reads TGCAGCGTCTTTAGGGACTGGAAAGAGACCCAGTACTTC.

The V and J genes are TRBV7-8 and TRBJ2-7; possible D gene TRBD2, 5 bases. Deletions cut 5 bases from V and 7 bases from J, with 21 bases between. There are 15 residues in the CDR3. CDR1 SGHVS and CDR2 FQNEAQ come from the germline V gene. CDR3 amino acids: CASSQPAGPNKEQYF. DNA of the CDR3: TGTGCCAGCAGCCAACCCGCGGGTCCTAATAAGGAGCAGTACTTC.